Listed below are T cell receptor beta chains from one sample, sequenced in a study of T cells in Graves' hyperthyroidism and ophthalmopathy. MiXCR was run by TCRdb on the multiplex PCR reads, yielding one entry per CDR3 protein. The repertoire has 250,000 or so distinct CDR3 sequences, 15% to 20% of them found once; the top ten carry 28%. Input material: blood. These receptors came from a woman aged 18-35 years with Graves' ophthalmopathy. Both conserved end residues are trimmed from each CDR3. Fields, in order: V gene, J gene, CDR3 protein.

>TRBV28|TRBJ1-5
ASSLLTRSQPQH
>TRBV28|TRBJ1-5
ASSNTGNQPQH
>TRBV6-1|TRBJ1-1
ASSPVVQGTEAF
>TRBV11-3|TRBJ2-1
ASSLDLRDEQF
>TRBV25-1|TRBJ1-2
ASSASGTGVDGYT
>TRBV7-9|TRBJ1-1
ASSLVADLNTEAF
>TRBV28|TRBJ2-2
ASRRISGTNTGELF
>TRBV30|TRBJ2-7
AWKGLGTSYEQY
>TRBV6-5|TRBJ1-4
ASSSVGGKLF
>TRBV20-1|TRBJ2-1
SATRKFGEQF
>TRBV20-1|TRBJ2-7
SAQLTAVTSGEQY
>TRBV5-1|TRBJ2-1
ASSLAEASSYNEQF
>TRBV6-2/TRBV6-3|TRBJ1-2
ASSYSKQPKRPNYGYT
>TRBV5-1|TRBJ1-3
ASSLDGTGSSGNTIY
>TRBV20-1|TRBJ2-7
SARAGGGGAYEQY
>TRBV27|TRBJ1-2
ASSGDRGGGYT
>TRBV20-1|TRBJ2-1
SWTGTSGREQF
>TRBV6-1|TRBJ1-1
ASSEVWDREAF
>TRBV7-3|TRBJ2-7
ASTHTQIRYEQY
>TRBV29-1|TRBJ2-5
SVSYPGTSGSETQY
>TRBV18|TRBJ1-5
ASSAGVHQPQH
>TRBV4-1|TRBJ2-4
ASSQAGHIQY
>TRBV7-9|TRBJ2-5
ASSSPGNPETQY
>TRBV12-3/TRBV12-4|TRBJ2-1
ASSFPIGSGNYNEQF
>TRBV5-1|TRBJ2-3
ASSLVQVGDYTDTQY
>TRBV14|TRBJ2-3
ASSRDRVTQY
>TRBV7-9|TRBJ1-3
ASSDRDARENTIY
>TRBV4-1|TRBJ2-2
ASSHPTSGRAYTGELF
>TRBV7-3|TRBJ2-5
ASSSGGGETQY
>TRBV11-2|TRBJ2-3
ASSLSGRLADTQY
>TRBV28|TRBJ1-4
ASSPDQGNEKLF
>TRBV2|TRBJ1-1
ASSHNPATGTNTEAF
>TRBV6-5|TRBJ2-5
ASSYGQVIQETQY
>TRBV20-1|TRBJ2-5
SARPPSGPQETQY
>TRBV4-2|TRBJ1-4
ASSQRLQGRLF
>TRBV20-1|TRBJ1-5
SARVGRGRGQPQH
>TRBV4-3|TRBJ2-7
ASSQVALSSYEQY
>TRBV20-1|TRBJ2-2
SAREGHNTGELF
>TRBV18|TRBJ1-1
ASSPSSGANTEAF
>TRBV6-1|TRBJ1-1
ASSEDRFLSEAF
>TRBV2|TRBJ1-1
ASSDPRQGLNTEAF
>TRBV13|TRBJ1-2
ASSSPEPGGYT
>TRBV7-9|TRBJ2-5
ASHSGASRETQY
>TRBV10-3|TRBJ2-5
AISEAGPTGETQY